This T cell receptor beta chain was recovered during a study of T-cell reconstitution after alpha-beta-depleted transplantation in children. Researchers prepared the TCRbeta library using unique molecular identifiers, the study reports. TCRdb ran MiXCR on the PCR reads and lists one entry per CDR3 protein. This table holds hundreds of thousands of distinct CDR3 sequences, about 31% found once. This CDR3 has 14 amino acids. Trimming took 4 bases from V and 8 from J, leaving 14 bases between them. The material was PBMCs from the stem cell graft donor, obtained from the stem cell graft. This clonotype originated in a human donor who donated a stem cell graft to a child with aplastic anemia. The chain couples TRBV12-3 or TRBV12-4 to TRBJ1-4, with a tentative D call TRBD1 (5 bases). The CDR3 DNA follows: TGTGCCAGCAGTTCCTCAGGGTCGGGGGAAAAACTGTTTTTT. Translated: CASSSSGSGEKLFF.